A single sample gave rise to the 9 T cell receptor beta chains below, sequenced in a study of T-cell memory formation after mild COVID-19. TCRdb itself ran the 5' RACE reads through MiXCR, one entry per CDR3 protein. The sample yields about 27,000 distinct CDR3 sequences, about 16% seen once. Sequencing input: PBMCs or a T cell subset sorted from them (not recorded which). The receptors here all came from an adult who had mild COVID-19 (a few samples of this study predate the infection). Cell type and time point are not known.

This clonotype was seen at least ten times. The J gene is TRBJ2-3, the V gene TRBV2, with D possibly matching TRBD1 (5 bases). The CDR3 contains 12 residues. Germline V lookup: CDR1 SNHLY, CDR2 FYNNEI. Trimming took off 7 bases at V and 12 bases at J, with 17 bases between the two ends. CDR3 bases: TGTGCCAGCAACAGACAGACCCAGGATCAGTATTTT. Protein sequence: CASNRQTQDQYF.

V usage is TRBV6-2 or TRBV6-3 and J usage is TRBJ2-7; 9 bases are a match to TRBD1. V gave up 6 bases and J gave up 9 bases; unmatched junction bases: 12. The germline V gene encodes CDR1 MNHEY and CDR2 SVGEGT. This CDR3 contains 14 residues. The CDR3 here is CASRFGTGKMTQYF. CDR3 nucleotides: TGTGCCAGCAGATTCGGGACAGGGAAAATGACGCAGTACTTC.

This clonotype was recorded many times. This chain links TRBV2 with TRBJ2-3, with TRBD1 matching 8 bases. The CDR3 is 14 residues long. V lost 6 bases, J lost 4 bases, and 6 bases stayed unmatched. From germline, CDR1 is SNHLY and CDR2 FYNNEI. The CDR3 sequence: CASRQTGVADTQYF. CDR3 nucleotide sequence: TGTGCCAGCAGACAGACAGGGGTGGCAGATACGCAGTATTTT.

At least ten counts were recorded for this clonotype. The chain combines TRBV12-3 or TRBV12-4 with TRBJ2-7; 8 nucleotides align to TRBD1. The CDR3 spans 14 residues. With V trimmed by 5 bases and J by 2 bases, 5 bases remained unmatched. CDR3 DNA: TGTGCCAGCAGTACAGGGGGATCTGCCTACGAGCAGTACTTC. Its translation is CASSTGGSAYEQYF.

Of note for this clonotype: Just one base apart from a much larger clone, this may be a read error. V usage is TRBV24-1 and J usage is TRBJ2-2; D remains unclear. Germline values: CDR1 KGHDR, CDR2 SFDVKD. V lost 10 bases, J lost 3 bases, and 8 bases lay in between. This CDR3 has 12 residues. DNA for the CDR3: TGTGCCACTGGAAGGGACACCGGGGAGCTGTTTTTT. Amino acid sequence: CATGRDTGELFF.

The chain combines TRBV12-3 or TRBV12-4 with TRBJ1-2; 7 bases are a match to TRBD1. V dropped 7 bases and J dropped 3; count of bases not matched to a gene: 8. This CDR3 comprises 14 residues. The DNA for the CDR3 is TGTGCCAGCACCTTAGGCAGGGGGGACTATGGCTACACCTTC. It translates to CASTLGRGDYGYTF.

In DNA, the CDR3 is TGTGCCAGCATCCCAAGGTTACAGAGCCTTTATGGCTACACCTTC. The encoded protein is CASIPRLQSLYGYTF. The V and J genes are TRBV3-1 and TRBJ1-2; D is unresolved. The length of the CDR3 is 15 residues. Trimming pared 7 bases from V and 5 bases from J, leaving 20 bases between. Germline V gene sequence: CDR1 LGHDT, CDR2 YNNKEL (reference sequence). The complete variable domain, with remaining parts taken from reference TRBV3-1 and TRBJ1-2, reads DTAVSQTPKYLVTQMGNDKSIKCEQNLGHDTMYWYKQDSKKFLKIMFSYNNKELIINETVPNRFSPKSPDKAHLNLHINSLELGDSAVYFCASIPRLQSLYGYTFGSGTRLTVV.

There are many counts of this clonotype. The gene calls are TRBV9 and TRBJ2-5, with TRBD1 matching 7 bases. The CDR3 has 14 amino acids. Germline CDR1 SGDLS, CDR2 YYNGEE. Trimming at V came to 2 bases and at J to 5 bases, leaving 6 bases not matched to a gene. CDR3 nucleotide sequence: TGTGCCAGCAGCGTTTCCGGGACAGCGGAGACCCAGTACTTC. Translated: CASSVSGTAETQYF. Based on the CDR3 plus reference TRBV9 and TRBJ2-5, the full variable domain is DSGVTQTPKHLITATGQRVTLRCSPRSGDLSVYWYQQSLDQGLQFLIQYYNGEERAKGNILERFSAQQFPDLHSELNLSSLELGDSALYFCASSVSGTAETQYFGPGTRLLVL.

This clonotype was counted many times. The CDR3 bases are TGTGCCAGCAGTTTTCGGGCTCCCCCACAAGTCGATGAGCAGTTCTTC. Translation: CASSFRAPPQVDEQFF. The chain links TRBV27 to TRBJ2-1; D not resolved. CDR3 size: 16 residues. Trimming removed 3 bases from V and 8 bases from J, with 20 bases in between. Germline-derived CDR1 and CDR2 are MNHEY and SMNVEV (reference sequence).